Following are 22 T cell receptor beta chains from one sample sequenced in a study of T cell responses to AZD1222 COVID-19 vaccine. Produced via immunoSEQ multiplex PCR; TCRdb's table is partial and in-frame only. The sample holds about 140,000 clones, 90% seen once. Source: peripheral blood, taken 28 days after the second AZD1222 dose. All receptors come from an adult who received the AZD1222 COVID-19 vaccine.

V usage is TRBV7-3 and J usage is TRBJ2-3; unclear D gene. The ends were cut back, 4 bases at V and 2 bases at J, with 13 bases in the middle. The CDR3 runs to 15 residues. The germline V gene encodes CDR1 SGHTA and CDR2 FQGTGA. DNA for the CDR3: TGTGCCAGCAGCTCATCCGGGCGTATCACAGATACGCAGTATTTT. Amino acids: CASSSSGRITDTQYF.

This clone was observed a handful of times. The V and J genes are TRBV6-2 or TRBV6-3 and TRBJ1-1, with D maybe TRBD1 (5 bases). CDR1 is MNHEY, CDR2 SVGEGT, per germline. The CDR3 is made up of 15 amino acids. The V gene lost 2 bases and the J gene lost 1 base, with 11 bases spanning the gap. Written as DNA, the CDR3 is TGTGCCAGCAGTTACCGTATGCAGGGGAACACTGAAGCTTTCTTT. It translates to CASSYRMQGNTEAFF.

The V and J genes are TRBV7-2 and TRBJ1-3, with D possibly TRBD1 on 5 matching bases. Trimming took off 5 bases at V and 0 bases at J, with 11 bases between the two ends. Germline CDR1 reads SGHTA; CDR2 reads FQGNSA. The CDR3 has 15 amino acids. The CDR3 is CASSPQGFSGNTIYF. CDR3 nucleotides: TGTGCCAGCAGCCCTCAGGGTTTCTCTGGAAACACCATATATTTT.

The rearrangement links TRBV28 to TRBJ2-6, with TRBD1 identical over 9 bases. This CDR3 is built from 15 residues. Per the germline V gene, CDR1 is MDHEN and CDR2 is SYDVKM. V was pared by 3 bases and J by 7 bases, with 4 bases of the junction left unmatched. In nucleotides, the CDR3 is TGTGCCAGCAGTTTGGGACAGGGATTCGCCAACGTCCTGACTTTC. Encoded protein: CASSLGQGFANVLTF.

The rearrangement links TRBV4-1 to TRBJ1-1; D is undetermined. V was cut by 0 bases and J by 2 bases, with 13 bases left in between. Germline CDR1 reads MGHRA; CDR2 reads YSYEKL. The CDR3 is 16 residues long. The DNA of the CDR3 is TGCGCCAGCAGCCAAGAAAGGATCAGGATAAACACTGAAGCTTTCTTT. This translates into CASSQERIRINTEAFF.

The chain combines TRBV19 with TRBJ2-7; D ambiguous. Trimming pared 0 bases from V and 2 bases from J, leaving 11 bases between. CDR3 size: 15 residues. The V gene's germline CDR1 is LNHDA and CDR2 SQIVND (reference sequence). This chain's CDR3 is CASSIDLTAPYEQYF. The CDR3 region has the DNA TGTGCCAGTAGTATAGATCTCACAGCCCCCTACGAGCAGTACTTC. Full variable domain (remainder filled in from reference TRBV19 and TRBJ2-7): DGGITQSPKYLFRKEGQNVTLSCEQNLNHDAMYWYRQDPGQGLRLIYYSQIVNDFQKGDIAEGYSVSREKKESFPLTVTSAQKNPTAFYLCASSIDLTAPYEQYFGPGTRLTVT.

This chain uses TRBV19 with TRBJ1-4; D not resolved. The CDR3 covers 15 residues. Germline-derived CDR1 and CDR2 are LNHDA and SQIVND (reference sequence). V gave up 10 bases and J gave up 7 bases, with 22 bases separating them. The chain's CDR3 is CATSSGIRVTEKLFF. CDR3 DNA sequence: TGTGCCACCTCCTCGGGGATACGGGTCACTGAAAAACTGTTTTTT.

The genes are TRBV28 and TRBJ1-2, with D maybe TRBD1 (6 bases). Germline V gene sequence: CDR1 MDHEN, CDR2 SYDVKM. There are 13 residues in the CDR3. V shed 3 bases and J shed 3 bases, with 8 bases lying between them. The CDR3 loop reads CASSLTGDYGYTF. CDR3 sequence (DNA): TGTGCCAGCAGTTTGACAGGAGACTATGGCTACACCTTC.

Concerning this clone: Other DNA sequences in this sample translate to the same CDR3. V and J are TRBV7-2 and TRBJ2-3; 14 bases are shared with TRBD2. The V segment lost 5 bases and the J segment 6 bases; nucleotides outside the gene matches: 7. This CDR3 has 16 amino acids. Germline-derived CDR1 and CDR2 are SGHTA and FQGNSA. The CDR3 sequence: CASSPPGLAGADTQYF. As DNA, the CDR3 is TGTGCCAGCAGCCCCCCGGGACTAGCGGGAGCTGATACGCAGTATTTT.

The genes are TRBV29-1 and TRBJ2-1; D remains unclear. V was pared by 6 bases and J by 5 bases, with 5 bases between. There are 10 residues in the CDR3. Germline CDR1 reads SQVTM; CDR2 reads ANQGSEA. The CDR3 protein is CSVRNNEQFF. CDR3 sequence (DNA): TGCAGCGTACGAAACAATGAGCAGTTCTTC.

The CDR3 region has the DNA TGTGCCAGCTCACCTCTCGGAGAGCGAGGAGACATTCAGTACTTC. It is translated as CASSPLGERGDIQYF. This chain uses TRBV18 with TRBJ2-4, with D unresolved. V shed 3 bases and J shed 8 bases, with 17 bases lying between them. CDR3 length equals 15 residues. CDR1 KGHSH and CDR2 LQKENI come from the germline V gene.

The chain carries TRBV9 and TRBJ1-1, with unresolved D. Germline CDR1 reads SGDLS; CDR2 reads YYNGEE. This CDR3 contains 14 residues. V was clipped by 0 bases and J by 7 bases, with 13 bases between them. CDR3 nucleotide sequence: TGTGCCAGCAGCGTAGGGGTAAGAAGTCTTGAAGCTTTCTTT. Its translation: CASSVGVRSLEAFF.

The chain couples TRBV11-1 to TRBJ2-5; unclear D gene. V was shortened by 2 bases and J by 5 bases, with 6 bases between the two germline ends. This CDR3 has 12 amino acids. CDR1 and CDR2 (germline): SGHAT, FQDESV (reference sequence). The CDR3 is CASSLRMETQYF. The CDR3 nucleotides read TGTGCCAGCAGCTTAAGGATGGAGACCCAGTACTTC. The variable domain in full, completed from reference TRBV11-1 and TRBJ2-5, reads EAEVAQSPRYKITEKSQAVAFWCDPISGHATLYWYRQILGQGPELLVQFQDESVVDDSQLPKDRFSAERLKGVDSTLKIQPAELGDSAMYLCASSLRMETQYFGPGTRLLVL.

The CDR3 region is CASSSSRRNTEAFF. The CDR3 nucleotides are TGTGCCAGCAGTAGCAGCAGACGGAACACTGAAGCTTTCTTT. The chain recombines TRBV6-5 with TRBJ1-1; no clear D. This CDR3 contains 14 residues. Deletions cut 5 bases from V and 1 base from J, with 11 bases between. CDR1 is MNHEY, CDR2 SVGAGI, per germline.

This chain connects TRBV7-9 to TRBJ2-7; TRBD1 matches 10 bases. Germline values: CDR1 SEHNR, CDR2 FQNEAQ (reference sequence). The V segment lost 5 bases and the J segment 0 bases; nucleotides outside the gene matches: 4. CDR3 size: 15 residues. The CDR3 nucleotides read TGTGCCAGCAGCCCGGGACAGGGGTCCTCCTACGAGCAGTACGTC. It translates to CASSPGQGSSYEQYV.

The gene calls are TRBV7-6 and TRBJ2-1; no reliable D call. CDR1 and CDR2 from the germline V gene are SGHVS and FNYEAQ. Between the trimmed V and J ends, which lost 1 base and 5 bases, there was a span of 6 bases. This CDR3 region has 13 residues. CDR3 coding DNA: TGTGCCAGCAGCTTAGAGTACCACAATGAGCAGTTCTTC. Amino acids: CASSLEYHNEQFF.

The chain employs TRBV6-2 or TRBV6-3 and TRBJ1-2; 8 nucleotides line up with TRBD1. CDR3 length: 18 residues. Germline CDR1 and CDR2: MNHEY and SVGEGT. The junction had 13 bases not matched to a gene; V was cut back by 0 bases and J by 4 bases. The CDR3 here is CASSYSDRVRVYFYGYTF. The CDR3 DNA follows: TGTGCCAGCAGTTACTCGGACAGGGTTCGGGTTTATTTCTATGGCTACACCTTC.

This sequence joins TRBV29-1 and TRBJ2-7; D is perhaps TRBD2 (5 bases). Germline-derived CDR1 and CDR2 are SQVTM and ANQGSEA. Trimming took off 4 bases at V and 0 bases at J, with 7 bases between the two ends. CDR3 size: 12 residues. CDR3 sequence: CSVARDSYEQYF. CDR3 bases: TGCAGCGTTGCCCGGGACTCCTACGAGCAGTACTTC.

This clone has a single count. The rearrangement uses TRBV5-6 and TRBJ1-2; D is uncertain. The CDR3 length is 15 residues. V shed 3 bases and J shed 4 bases, with 16 bases lying between them. The germline CDR1 and CDR2 sequences are SGHDT and YYEEEE. CDR3 sequence (DNA): TGTGCCAGCAGCTCCATTGCCGGATCAGGCTATGGCTACACCTTC. Translation gives CASSSIAGSGYGYTF.

The genes are TRBV5-4 and TRBJ2-1, with a weak D call TRBD2 (6 bases). Germline V gene lookup returns CDR1 SGHNT and CDR2 YYREEE (reference sequence). Trimming left V 3 bases short and J 0 bases short, with 10 bases between. The CDR3 has 15 amino acids. CDR3 nucleotide sequence: TGTGCCAGCAGCTGGGGGGAGACCTCCTACAATGAGCAGTTCTTC. This encodes CASSWGETSYNEQFF.

The chain recombines TRBV5-1 with TRBJ2-5; D gene ambiguous. V was trimmed by 4 bases and J by 5 bases, leaving 6 bases between them. CDR3 length: 11 amino acids. Germline assignment: CDR1 SGHRS and CDR2 YFSETQ. The CDR3 loop is CASSKSETQYF. The DNA for the CDR3 is TGCGCCAGCAGCAAGAGCGAGACCCAGTACTTC.

The rearrangement joins TRBV6-5 to TRBJ1-2; D call uncertain. Germline values: CDR1 MNHEY, CDR2 SVGAGI. The CDR3 is 10 amino acids. V lost 9 bases, J lost 7 bases, and 9 bases lay in between. The CDR3 DNA reads TGTGCCAGACCCCATTGTGGCTACACCTTC. Translation gives CARPHCGYTF.